Listed here are 19 T cell receptor beta chains from one sample, sequenced in a study of blood T cell repertoires in COVID-19. Clones were sequenced by immunoSEQ multiplex PCR, and TCRdb holds only the in-frame ones, with some missing. Among 50,000 to 60,000 clones, 90% were seen once, and the ten largest hold approximately 6.2%. Sequenced input: peripheral blood. The source of these receptors is a man aged 40-49 years with acute or convalescent COVID-19.

The V gene is TRBV5-1, the J gene TRBJ2-4, with TRBD2 matching over 7 bases. Looked up from germline, CDR1 is SGHRS and CDR2 is YFSETQ. V lost 5 bases, J lost 7 bases, and 12 bases stayed unmatched. This CDR3 has 15 amino acids. The DNA for the CDR3 is TGCGCCAGCAGTACCGCACTAGCGATGGGGAACATTCAGTACTTC. This encodes CASSTALAMGNIQYF.

V gene TRBV3-1 (or the pseudogene TRBV3-2) combines with J gene TRBJ2-1; D might be TRBD1 (6 bases). Germline V lookup: CDR1 LGHDT, CDR2 YNNKEL (reference sequence). The CDR3 runs to 17 residues. The V end was cut by 1 base, the J end by 3 bases, with 16 bases between. CDR3 sequence: CASSQGLRDTYYNEQFF. In nucleotides, the CDR3 is TGTGCCAGCAGCCAAGGACTCCGGGACACCTACTACAATGAGCAGTTCTTC.

The chain joins TRBV5-6 to TRBJ1-3, with D perhaps matching TRBD1 (6 bases). The V gene's germline CDR1 is SGHDT and CDR2 YYEEEE. V lost 4 bases and J lost 15, with 20 bases in between. The CDR3 spans 13 residues. The CDR3 DNA is TGTGCCAGCAGCCCGCAGGTAACAGGGCCTGAATATTTT. Protein product: CASSPQVTGPEYF.

The rearrangement joins TRBV27 to TRBJ1-4; 7 bases align to TRBD1. The ends lost 9 bases at V and 8 bases at J; junction bases unmatched: 18. The germline V gene has CDR1 MNHEY and CDR2 SMNVEV (reference sequence). The CDR3 spans 16 residues. CDR3 amino acids: CARLSTPTGTAEKLFF. As DNA, the CDR3 is TGTGCCAGGCTTTCTACTCCGACAGGGACTGCCGAAAAACTGTTTTTT.

V and J are TRBV2 and TRBJ1-5; the D is unclear. Trimming removed 4 bases at V and 7 bases at J, with 8 bases between. Germline assignment: CDR1 SNHLY and CDR2 FYNNEI. This CDR3 region has 12 residues. The DNA of the CDR3 is TGTGCCAGCAGTGTTGGCAGGCAGCCCCAGCATTTT. It is translated as CASSVGRQPQHF.

This chain links TRBV15 with TRBJ1-2; D is uncertain. Germline V CDR1 and CDR2: LNHNV, YYDKDF (reference sequence). V was clipped by 0 bases and J by 13 bases, with 12 bases between them. The CDR3 is made up of 12 amino acids. DNA for the CDR3: TGTGCCACCAGCAGAGAAGGCGGCGGAAGCACCTTC. Protein product: CATSREGGGSTF.

This clone appeared a single time. This rearrangement joins TRBV5-5 to TRBJ2-1; 9 positions agree with TRBD2. J gave up 4 bases and V 4 bases, and 12 bases lay outside the gene matches. The length of the CDR3 is 17 residues. CDR1 is SGHKS and CDR2 is YYEKEE in the germline V gene (reference sequence). The CDR3 here is CASSGKLGTSFYNEQFF. CDR3 bases: TGTGCCAGCAGCGGAAAGCTCGGGACTAGCTTTTACAATGAGCAGTTCTTC.

This clone was detected once. The rearrangement joins TRBV7-9 to TRBJ2-7, with D uncertain. The CDR3 runs 12 residues. CDR1 SEHNR and CDR2 FQNEAQ come from the germline V gene (reference sequence). V shed 3 bases and J shed 5 bases, with 8 bases lying between them. CDR3 sequence reads: CASSFNFHEQYF. The CDR3 DNA follows: TGTGCCAGCAGCTTCAATTTCCACGAGCAGTACTTC.

The chain uses TRBV11-2 and TRBJ1-3, with unresolved D. CDR3 length: 15 residues. Germline V CDR1 and CDR2: SGHAT, FQNNGV. V lost 3 bases and J lost 0, with 9 bases in between. The CDR3 protein is CASSFGEPSGNTIYF. The DNA for the CDR3 is TGTGCCAGCAGCTTCGGGGAACCCTCTGGAAACACCATATATTTT.

The CDR3: CASRPTGQGKEQYF. The CDR3 nucleotides read TGTGCCAGCAGGCCGACGGGACAGGGCAAGGAGCAGTACTTC. V gene TRBV6-5 combines with J gene TRBJ2-7; TRBD1 matches at 9 bases. The J segment lost 7 bases and the V segment lost 6 bases, leaving 10 bases of the junction unmatched. Germline CDR1 is MNHEY and CDR2 is SVGAGI. This CDR3 comprises 14 residues.

Only a few counts were recorded for this clone. V and J are TRBV5-4 and TRBJ2-2; 13 bases are a match to TRBD2. Germline-derived CDR1 and CDR2 are SGHNT and YYREEE (reference sequence). V was pared by 0 bases and J by 4 bases, with 6 bases of the junction left unmatched. This CDR3 spans 18 amino acids. For the CDR3, the DNA is TGTGCCAGCAGCTTGGGACTAGCGGGGGGACTTCCCACCGGGGAGCTGTTTTTT. Amino acids: CASSLGLAGGLPTGELFF.

The chain joins TRBV11-3 to TRBJ2-3, with 10 bases identical to TRBD1. V shed 5 bases and J 10 bases; nucleotides not matched to a gene: 9. This CDR3 has 14 amino acids. CDR1 and CDR2 (germline): SGHNT, YENEEA. CDR3 residues: CASSTRDRGPPQYF. The DNA of the CDR3 is TGTGCCAGCAGCACCCGGGACAGGGGCCCCCCGCAGTATTTT. The full variable domain, its missing parts supplied by reference TRBV11-3 and TRBJ2-3, is EAGVVQSPRYKIIEKKQPVAFWCNPISGHNTLYWYLQNLGQGPELLIRYENEEAVDDSQLPKDRFSAERLKGVDSTLKIQPAELGDSAVYLCASSTRDRGPPQYFGPGTRLTVL.

The V call is TRBV7-2, the J call TRBJ1-4; 7 nucleotides agree with TRBD1. J gave up 7 bases and V 4 bases, and 6 bases lay outside the gene matches. Germline CDR1 SGHTA, CDR2 FQGNSA. The CDR3 has 14 amino acids. CDR3 sequence reads: CASSSSTGVEKLFF. The CDR3 region has the DNA TGTGCCAGCAGCTCCTCTACAGGGGTTGAAAAACTGTTTTTT.

The chain uses TRBV29-1 and TRBJ1-2; 9 bases fit TRBD1. J was trimmed by 7 bases and V by 7 bases; bases with no gene match: 10. Germline V gene lookup returns CDR1 SQVTM and CDR2 ANQGSEA. The CDR3 covers 13 residues. The CDR3 nucleotides read TGCAGCGCCGACAGGGGGTACCAAGGTGGCTACACCTTC. This encodes CSADRGYQGGYTF.

The V call is TRBV10-2, the J call TRBJ1-2; 9 bases agree with TRBD1. The CDR3 is made up of 14 amino acids. Trimming at V came to 6 bases and at J to 6 bases, leaving 8 bases not matched to a gene. Germline-derived CDR1 and CDR2 are WSHSY and SAAADI. CDR3 protein: CASSASTGGDGYTF. The CDR3 DNA reads TGCGCCAGCAGCGCAAGTACAGGGGGCGATGGCTACACCTTC.

The chain employs TRBV10-3 and TRBJ2-7; D is perhaps TRBD2 (6 bases). Trimming took 7 bases from V and 5 from J, leaving 12 bases between them. The CDR3 covers 12 residues. Germline V gene data show CDR1 as ENHRY and CDR2 as SYGVKD. This CDR3 is CAIMAGFNEQYF. The CDR3 nucleotides read TGTGCCATCATGGCGGGGTTCAACGAGCAGTACTTC.

The chain uses TRBV29-1 and TRBJ1-1; the D gene is possibly TRBD1 (5 bases). Germline lookup yields CDR1 SQVTM and CDR2 ANQGSEA. V lost 5 bases to trimming and J lost 0 bases, with 13 bases between them. The CDR3 consists of 14 residues. CDR3: CSVPMGLMNTEAFF. The DNA of the CDR3 is TGCAGCGTTCCCATGGGACTCATGAACACTGAAGCTTTCTTT.

The rearrangement uses TRBV24-1 and TRBJ2-5, with 10 bases aligning to TRBD2. V shed 3 bases, J shed 4 bases, and the junction held 4 bases outside the gene matches. The germline V gene encodes CDR1 KGHDR and CDR2 SFDVKD. CDR3 length: 15 amino acids. CDR3 sequence reads: CATSDPPSGRETQYF. The CDR3 nucleotides are TGTGCCACCAGTGATCCACCTAGCGGGAGAGAGACCCAGTACTTC.

This chain joins TRBV6-6 and TRBJ2-3; 11 nucleotides match TRBD2. Losses at the gene ends were 10 bases for V and 7 bases for J; bases not matched to a gene: 7. Germline-derived CDR1 and CDR2 are MNHNY and SVGAGI (reference sequence). The CDR3 contains 13 residues. The CDR3 bases are TGTGCCATATCCGGGACTAGCGGAAATACGCAGTATTTT. As protein: CAISGTSGNTQYF.